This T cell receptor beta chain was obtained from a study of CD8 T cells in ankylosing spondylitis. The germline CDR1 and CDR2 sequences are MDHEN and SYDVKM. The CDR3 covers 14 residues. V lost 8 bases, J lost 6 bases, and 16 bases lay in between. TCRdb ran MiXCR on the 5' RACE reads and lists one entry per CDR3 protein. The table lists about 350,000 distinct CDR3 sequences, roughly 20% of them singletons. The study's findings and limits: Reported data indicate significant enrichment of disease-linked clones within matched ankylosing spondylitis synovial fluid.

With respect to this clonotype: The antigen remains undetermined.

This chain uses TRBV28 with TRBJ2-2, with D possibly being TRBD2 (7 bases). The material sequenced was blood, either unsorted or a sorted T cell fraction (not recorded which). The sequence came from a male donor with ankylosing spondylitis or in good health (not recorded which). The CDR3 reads CASRGAGPPGELFF. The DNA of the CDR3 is TGTGCCAGCCGGGGGGCGGGGCCCCCCGGGGAGCTGTTTTTT.